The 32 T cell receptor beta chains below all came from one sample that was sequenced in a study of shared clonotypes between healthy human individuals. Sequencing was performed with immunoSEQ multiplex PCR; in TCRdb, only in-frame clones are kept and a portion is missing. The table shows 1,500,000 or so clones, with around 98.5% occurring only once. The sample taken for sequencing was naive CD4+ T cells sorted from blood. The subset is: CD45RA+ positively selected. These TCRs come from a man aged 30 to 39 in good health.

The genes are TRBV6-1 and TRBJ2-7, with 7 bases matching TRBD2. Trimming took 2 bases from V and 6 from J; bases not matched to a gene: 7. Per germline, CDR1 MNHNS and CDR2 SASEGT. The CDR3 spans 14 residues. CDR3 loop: CASSELRGSSEQYF. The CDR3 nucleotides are TGTGCCAGCAGTGAATTACGCGGGAGTAGCGAGCAGTACTTC.

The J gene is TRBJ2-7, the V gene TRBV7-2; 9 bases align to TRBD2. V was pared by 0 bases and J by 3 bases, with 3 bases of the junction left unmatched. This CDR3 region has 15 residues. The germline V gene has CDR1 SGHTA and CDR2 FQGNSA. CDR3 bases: TGTGCCAGCAGCTTAGCGTCTAGCGGGGTCTACGAGCAGTACTTC. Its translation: CASSLASSGVYEQYF.

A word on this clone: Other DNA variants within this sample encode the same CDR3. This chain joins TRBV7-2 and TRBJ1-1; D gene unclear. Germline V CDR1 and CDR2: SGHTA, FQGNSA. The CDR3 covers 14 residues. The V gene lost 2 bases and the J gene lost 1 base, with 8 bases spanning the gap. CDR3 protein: CASSLSRGNTEAFF. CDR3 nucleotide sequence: TGTGCCAGCAGCTTAAGCCGGGGGAACACTGAAGCTTTCTTT.

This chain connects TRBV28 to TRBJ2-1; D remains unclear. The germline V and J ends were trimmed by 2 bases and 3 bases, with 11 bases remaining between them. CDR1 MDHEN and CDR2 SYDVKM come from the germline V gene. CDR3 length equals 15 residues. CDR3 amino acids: CASSLTVGRYNEQFF. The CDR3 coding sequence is TGTGCCAGCAGTTTAACTGTGGGCCGCTACAATGAGCAGTTCTTC.

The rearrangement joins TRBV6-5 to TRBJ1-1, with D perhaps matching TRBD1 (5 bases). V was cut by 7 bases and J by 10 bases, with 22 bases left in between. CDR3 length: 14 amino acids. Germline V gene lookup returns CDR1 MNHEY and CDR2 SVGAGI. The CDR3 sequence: CASILEGRGLGAFF. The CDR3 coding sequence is TGTGCCAGCATCCTCGAGGGGCGGGGACTGGGAGCTTTCTTT.

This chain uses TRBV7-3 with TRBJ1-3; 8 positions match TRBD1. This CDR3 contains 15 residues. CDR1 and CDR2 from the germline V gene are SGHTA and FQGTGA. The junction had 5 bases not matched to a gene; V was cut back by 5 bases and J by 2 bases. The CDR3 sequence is CASSRQGTAGNTIYF. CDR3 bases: TGTGCCAGCAGCCGACAGGGGACTGCTGGAAACACCATATATTTT.

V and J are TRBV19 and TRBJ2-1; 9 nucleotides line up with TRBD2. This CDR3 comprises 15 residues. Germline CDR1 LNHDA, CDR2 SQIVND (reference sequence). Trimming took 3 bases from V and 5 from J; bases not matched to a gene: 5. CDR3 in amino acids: CASSIRVAGDNEQFF. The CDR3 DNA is TGTGCCAGTAGTATTCGGGTAGCGGGAGACAATGAGCAGTTCTTC.

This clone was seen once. The CDR3 sequence: CASSLLAGGNIQYF. CDR3 sequence (DNA): TGTGCCAGCAGCCTACTAGCGGGAGGTAACATTCAGTACTTC. The V gene is TRBV7-2, the J gene TRBJ2-4, with 12 bases that match TRBD2. The CDR3 is made up of 14 amino acids. CDR1 SGHTA and CDR2 FQGNSA come from the germline V gene. The J segment lost 7 bases and the V segment lost 5 bases, leaving 3 bases of the junction unmatched. Full variable domain (missing parts from reference TRBV7-2 and TRBJ2-4): GAGVSQSPSNKVTEKGKDVELRCDPISGHTALYWYRQSLGQGLEFLIYFQGNSAPDKSGLPSDRFSAERTGGSVSTLTIQRTQQEDSAVYLCASSLLAGGNIQYFGAGTRLSVL.

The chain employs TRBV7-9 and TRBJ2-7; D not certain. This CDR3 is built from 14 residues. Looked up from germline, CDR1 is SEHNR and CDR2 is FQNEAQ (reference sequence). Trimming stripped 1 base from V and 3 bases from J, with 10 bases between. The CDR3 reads CASSLVGRFYEQYF. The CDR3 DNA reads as TGTGCCAGCAGCTTAGTAGGACGGTTCTACGAGCAGTACTTC.

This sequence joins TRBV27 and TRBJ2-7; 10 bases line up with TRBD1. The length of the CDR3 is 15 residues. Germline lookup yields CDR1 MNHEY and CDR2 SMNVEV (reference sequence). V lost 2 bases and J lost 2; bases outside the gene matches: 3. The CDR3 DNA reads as TGTGCCAGCAGTTTACTAGGGACAGGGGCCTACGAGCAGTACTTC. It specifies CASSLLGTGAYEQYF.

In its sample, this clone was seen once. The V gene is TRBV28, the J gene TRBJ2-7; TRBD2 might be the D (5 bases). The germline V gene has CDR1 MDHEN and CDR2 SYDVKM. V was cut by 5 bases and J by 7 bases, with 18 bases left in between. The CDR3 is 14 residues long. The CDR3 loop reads CASSPPPGSGEQYF. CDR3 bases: TGTGCCAGCAGTCCCCCCCCGGGGTCGGGTGAGCAGTACTTC.

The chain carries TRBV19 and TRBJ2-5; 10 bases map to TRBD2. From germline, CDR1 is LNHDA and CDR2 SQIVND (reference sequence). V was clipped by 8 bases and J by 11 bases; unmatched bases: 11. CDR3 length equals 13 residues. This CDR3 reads CASGEREGLRQYF. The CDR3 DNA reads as TGTGCCAGTGGGGAGCGGGAGGGCCTTCGGCAGTACTTC.

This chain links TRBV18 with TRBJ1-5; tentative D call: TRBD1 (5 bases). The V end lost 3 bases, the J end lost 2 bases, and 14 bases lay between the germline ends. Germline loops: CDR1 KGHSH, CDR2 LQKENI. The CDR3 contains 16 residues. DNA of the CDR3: TGTGCCAGCTCACCCCGGGAGGGCAGGGGCAATCAGCCCCAGCATTTT. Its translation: CASSPREGRGNQPQHF.

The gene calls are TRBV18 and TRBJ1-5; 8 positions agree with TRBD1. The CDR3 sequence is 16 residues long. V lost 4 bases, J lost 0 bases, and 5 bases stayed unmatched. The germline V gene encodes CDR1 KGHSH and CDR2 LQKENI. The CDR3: CASSRGTGDSNQPQHF. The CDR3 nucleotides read TGTGCCAGCTCACGTGGGACAGGCGATAGCAATCAGCCCCAGCATTTT. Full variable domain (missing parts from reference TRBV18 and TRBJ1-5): NAGVMQNPRHLVRRRGQEARLRCSPMKGHSHVYWYRQLPEEGLKFMVYLQKENIIDESGMPKERFSAEFPKEGPSILRIQQVVRGDSAAYFCASSRGTGDSNQPQHFGDGTRLSIL.

In DNA, the CDR3 is TGTGCCACCAAGGCGGGCTTACAAGAGACCCAGTACTTC. It translates to CATKAGLQETQYF. The chain combines TRBV15 with TRBJ2-5; D possibly corresponds to TRBD2 (5 bases). Germline V gives CDR1 LNHNV, CDR2 YYDKDF (reference sequence). The CDR3 is made up of 13 amino acids. Trimming removed 7 bases from V and 2 bases from J, with 11 bases in between.

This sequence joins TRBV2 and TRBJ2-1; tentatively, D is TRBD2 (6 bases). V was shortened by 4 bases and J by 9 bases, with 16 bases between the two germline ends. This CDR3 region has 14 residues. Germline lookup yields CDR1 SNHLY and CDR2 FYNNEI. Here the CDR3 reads CASSVSRRGTEQFF. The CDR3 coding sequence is TGTGCCAGCAGTGTTTCCCGTCGGGGGACTGAGCAGTTCTTC.

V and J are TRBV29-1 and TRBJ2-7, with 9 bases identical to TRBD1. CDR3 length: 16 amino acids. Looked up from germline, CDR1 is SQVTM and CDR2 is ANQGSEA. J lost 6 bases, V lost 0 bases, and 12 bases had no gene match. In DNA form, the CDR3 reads TGCAGCGTTGAAGATGGAGGGTACAGGGGGCATAGCGAGCAGTACTTC. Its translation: CSVEDGGYRGHSEQYF.

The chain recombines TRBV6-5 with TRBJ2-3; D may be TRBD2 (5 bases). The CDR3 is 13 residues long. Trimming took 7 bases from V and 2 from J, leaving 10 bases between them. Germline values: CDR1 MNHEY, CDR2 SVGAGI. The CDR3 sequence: CASKAEATDTQYF. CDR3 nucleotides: TGTGCCAGCAAGGCGGAGGCCACAGATACGCAGTATTTT.

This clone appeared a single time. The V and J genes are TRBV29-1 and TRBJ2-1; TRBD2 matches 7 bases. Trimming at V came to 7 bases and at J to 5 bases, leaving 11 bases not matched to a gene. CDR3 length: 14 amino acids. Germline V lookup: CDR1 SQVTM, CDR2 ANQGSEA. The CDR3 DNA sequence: TGCAGCGCCCGGACTAGTCGGGGGGACAATGAGCAGTTCTTC. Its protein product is CSARTSRGDNEQFF.

Written as DNA, the CDR3 is TGTGCCAGCAGGCTAGTACCCGCCACCGGCACAGATACGCAGTATTTT. Protein: CASRLVPATGTDTQYF. The chain links TRBV11-2 to TRBJ2-3; the D is unclear. V was pared by 6 bases and J by 1 base, with 17 bases between. This CDR3 is 16 amino acids long. Germline CDR1 reads SGHAT; CDR2 reads FQNNGV.

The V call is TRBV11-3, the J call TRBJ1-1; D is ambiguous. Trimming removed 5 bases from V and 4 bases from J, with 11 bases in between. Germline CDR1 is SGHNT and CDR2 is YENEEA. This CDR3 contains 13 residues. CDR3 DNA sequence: TGTGCCAGCAGCCCACGGAGCGGCACTGAAGCTTTCTTT. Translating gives CASSPRSGTEAFF. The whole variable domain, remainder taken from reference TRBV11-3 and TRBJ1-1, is EAGVVQSPRYKIIEKKQPVAFWCNPISGHNTLYWYLQNLGQGPELLIRYENEEAVDDSQLPKDRFSAERLKGVDSTLKIQPAELGDSAVYLCASSPRSGTEAFFGQGTRLTVV.

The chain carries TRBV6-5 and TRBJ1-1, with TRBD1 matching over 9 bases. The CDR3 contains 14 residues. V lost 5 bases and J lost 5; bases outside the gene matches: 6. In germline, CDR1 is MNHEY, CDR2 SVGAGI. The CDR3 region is CASSRDRVGTEAFF. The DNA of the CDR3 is TGTGCCAGCAGTCGGGACAGGGTGGGAACTGAAGCTTTCTTT.

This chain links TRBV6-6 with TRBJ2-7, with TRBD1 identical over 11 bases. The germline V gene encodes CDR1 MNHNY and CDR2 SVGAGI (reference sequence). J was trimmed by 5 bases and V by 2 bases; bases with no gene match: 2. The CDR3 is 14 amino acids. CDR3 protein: CASSYEDRGHEQYF. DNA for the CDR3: TGTGCCAGCAGTTACGAGGACAGGGGGCACGAGCAGTACTTC.

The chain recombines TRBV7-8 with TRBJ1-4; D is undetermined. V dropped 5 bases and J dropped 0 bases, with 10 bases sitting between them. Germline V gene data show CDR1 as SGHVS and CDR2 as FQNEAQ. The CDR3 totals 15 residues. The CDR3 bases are TGTGCCAGCAGCGTAGTCCCTGCAACTAATGAAAAACTGTTTTTT. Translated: CASSVVPATNEKLFF. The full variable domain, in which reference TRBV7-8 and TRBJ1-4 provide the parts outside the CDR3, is GAGVSQSPRYKVAKRGQDVALRCDPISGHVSLFWYQQALGQGPEFLTYFQNEAQLDKSGLPSDRFFAERPEGSVSTLKIQRTQQEDSAVYLCASSVVPATNEKLFFGSGTQLSVL.

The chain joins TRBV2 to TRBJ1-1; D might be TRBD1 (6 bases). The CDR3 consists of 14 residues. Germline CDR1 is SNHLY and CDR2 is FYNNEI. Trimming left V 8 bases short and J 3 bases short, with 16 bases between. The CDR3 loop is CASRGGRSYTEAFF. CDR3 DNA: TGTGCCAGCCGAGGGGGACGGTCCTACACTGAAGCTTTCTTT.

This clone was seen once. The chain's CDR3 is CATSSGRYEQYF. CDR3 nucleotides: TGTGCCACCAGCAGCGGGAGGTACGAGCAGTACTTC. V usage is TRBV15 and J usage is TRBJ2-7; 7 bases fit TRBD2. Trimming at V came to 3 bases and at J to 4 bases, leaving 0 bases not matched to a gene. Germline CDR1 reads LNHNV; CDR2 reads YYDKDF (reference sequence). There are 12 residues in the CDR3. Drawing the rest from reference TRBV15 and TRBJ2-7, the complete variable domain is DAMVIQNPRYQVTQFGKPVTLSCSQTLNHNVMYWYQQKSSQAPKLLFHYYDKDFNNEADTPDNFQSRRPNTSFCFLDIRSPGLGDTAMYLCATSSGRYEQYFGPGTRLTVT.

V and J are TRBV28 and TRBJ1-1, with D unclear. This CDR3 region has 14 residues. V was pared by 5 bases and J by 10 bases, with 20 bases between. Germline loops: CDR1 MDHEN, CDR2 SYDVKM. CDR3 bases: TGTGCCAGCAGTCTATCGACACTTGGAACGTCAGCTTTCTTT. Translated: CASSLSTLGTSAFF.

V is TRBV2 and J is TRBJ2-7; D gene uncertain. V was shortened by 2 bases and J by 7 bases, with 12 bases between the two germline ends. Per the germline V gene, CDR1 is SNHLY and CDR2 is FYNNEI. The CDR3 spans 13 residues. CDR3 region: CASSEYPQGEQYF. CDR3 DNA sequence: TGTGCCAGCAGTGAATATCCCCAAGGGGAGCAGTACTTC.

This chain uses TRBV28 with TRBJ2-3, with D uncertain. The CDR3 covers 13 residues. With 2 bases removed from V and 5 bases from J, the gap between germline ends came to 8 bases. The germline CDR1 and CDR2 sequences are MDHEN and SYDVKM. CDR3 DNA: TGTGCCAGCAGTTTAGGCCGCAAAGATACGCAGTATTTT. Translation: CASSLGRKDTQYF.

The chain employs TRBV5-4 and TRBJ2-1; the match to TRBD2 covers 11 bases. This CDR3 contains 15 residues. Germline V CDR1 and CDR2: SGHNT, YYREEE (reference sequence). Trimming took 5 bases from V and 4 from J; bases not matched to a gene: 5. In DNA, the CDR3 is TGTGCCAGCAGGGGACTAGCGGAGGGGTACAATGAGCAGTTCTTC. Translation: CASRGLAEGYNEQFF.

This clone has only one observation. CDR3 DNA: TGCGCCAGCAGCCCAAAGGACAGCACTACCTACGAGCAGTACTTC. Protein product: CASSPKDSTTYEQYF. The rearrangement joins TRBV5-1 to TRBJ2-7, with D tentatively TRBD1 (6 bases). Trimming took off 4 bases at V and 2 bases at J, with 16 bases between the two ends. The CDR3 covers 15 residues. Germline V gene sequence: CDR1 SGHRS, CDR2 YFSETQ.

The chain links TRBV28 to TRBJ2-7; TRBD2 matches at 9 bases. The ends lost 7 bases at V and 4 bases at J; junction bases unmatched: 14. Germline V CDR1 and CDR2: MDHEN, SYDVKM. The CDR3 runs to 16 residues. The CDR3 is CASTLTLGGRVYEQYF. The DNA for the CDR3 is TGTGCCAGCACTCTGACATTGGGCGGGAGGGTTTACGAGCAGTACTTC.